Given below is one TCR beta chain in context. Only one count was recorded for this clone. Its antigen is unknown. Base quality data are lacking; no much larger clone is found one base away. The sample belongs to a study of blood T cell repertoires in COVID-19 (TCRdb year 2020). About the investigation overall: Samples covering the acute and convalescent phases of COVID-19 were provided by collaborators in the United States, Italy and Spain. The material from the prospective study consisted of cDNA or gDNA derived from T cells, B-cell-depleted T cells, or PBMCs. Deeply sampled blood TCRbeta repertoires from subjects exposed to, actively infected with, or recovered from COVID-19 were included in the dataset. A freely available public database, intended as a resource for researchers studying the immune response to SARS-CoV-2, is where the repertoires were released. Samples came from the ongoing ImmuneRACE study (first 160 participants) plus 1,254 subjects from 6 global collaborators. Nearly every sample came with metadata listing a de-identified subject ID, COVID-19 status, age in years and sex. Where available, HLA class I and class II types were taken from metadata supplied by the sample provider and were not determined by assay-based typing. What the study reported, not specific to this receptor: The quantity of clinical and demographic metadata differed by source and by participant and was supplied without curation.

TCRbeta CDR3 regions were amplified from genomic DNA using the immunoSEQ Assay, a bias-controlled multiplex PCR. The authors processed their data as follows. The number of nucleated cells in each sample was estimated by amplification of reference gene primers within the assay. To quantify the absolute abundance of each unique TCRbeta CDR3 rearrangement, sequence reads were collapsed and filtered. Productive Simpson clonality was computed per sample as the square root of Simpson's diversity index over productive rearrangements. The source is immuneACCESS, and TCRdb retained only in-frame sequences with V and J called. Part of the clones is not carried over; for the studies checked, unresolved V genes explain less than half of this, and the remainder is unexplained. That table is the source of V, J and clone size, and D and trimming were worked out from the DNA. Counted in this sample were 150,000 to 180,000 clones; 91% of them appeared once. Of the sample, less than 0.6% is held by the ten largest clones.

Each collaborating institution followed its own protocols to collect whole blood in K2EDTA tubes. For TCRbeta analysis, collaborators shipped samples in one of three forms: frozen whole blood, isolated PBMCs, or DNA extracted from either of those sample types. CDR1 and CDR2, per the germline V gene (reference sequence), are GTSNPN and SVGIG. The cysteine opens and the phenylalanine closes a CDR3 of 15 amino acids. CDR3 DNA only is kept here, 45 bases in frame from base 1. Germline trimming amounts to 3 bases on V and 4 bases on J, with 3 as the count of junction bases outside the gene matches. The chain links TRBV30 with TRBJ2-4, and TRBD2 aligns with 13 junction nucleotides. The clonotype originates from a man in his fifties or sixties with acute or convalescent COVID-19. Sequencing used peripheral blood. Read as DNA, the sequence is TGTGCCTGGAGGGGACTAGCGGGACAAAAAAACATTCAGTACTTC. This gives the protein CAWRGLAGQKNIQYF.